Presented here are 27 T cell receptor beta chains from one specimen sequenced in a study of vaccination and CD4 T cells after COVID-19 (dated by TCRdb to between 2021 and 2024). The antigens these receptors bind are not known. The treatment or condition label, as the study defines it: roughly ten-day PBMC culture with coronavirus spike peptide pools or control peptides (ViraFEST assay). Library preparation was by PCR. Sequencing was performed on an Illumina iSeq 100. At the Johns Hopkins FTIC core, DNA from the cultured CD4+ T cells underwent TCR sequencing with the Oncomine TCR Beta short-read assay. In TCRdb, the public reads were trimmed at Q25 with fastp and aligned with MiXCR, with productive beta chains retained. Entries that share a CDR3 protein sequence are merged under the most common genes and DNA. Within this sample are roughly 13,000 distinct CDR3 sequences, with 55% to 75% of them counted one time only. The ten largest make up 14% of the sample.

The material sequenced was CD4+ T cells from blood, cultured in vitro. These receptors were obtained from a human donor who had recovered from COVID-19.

The CDR3 loop is CASSDRLVDTQYF. DNA of the CDR3: TGTGCCAGCAGCGACCGACTAGTTGATACGCAGTATTTT. The rearrangement uses TRBV21-1 and TRBJ2-3; TRBD2, the table's D call, lacks a check against the DNA. TRBV21-1 is a pseudogene segment. The CDR3 has 13 residues.

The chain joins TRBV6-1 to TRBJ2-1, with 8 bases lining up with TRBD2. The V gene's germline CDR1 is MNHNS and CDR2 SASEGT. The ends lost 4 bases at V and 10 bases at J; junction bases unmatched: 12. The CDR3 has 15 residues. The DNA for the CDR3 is TGTGCCAGCAGTGTTTCGGGAGGGCCTGTGGGGGAGCAGTTCTTC. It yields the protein CASSVSGGPVGEQFF.

The CDR3 nucleotides are TGCGCCAGCAGTAACCTTGGCGGGAGAGGTTCCTACAATGAGCAGTTCTTC. This translates into CASSNLGGRGSYNEQFF. V usage is TRBV4-1 and J usage is TRBJ2-1; 7 bases are a match to TRBD2. V was pared by 6 bases and J by 1 base, with 12 bases of the junction left unmatched. The germline gives CDR1 MGHRA, CDR2 YSYEKL. CDR3 length: 17 residues.

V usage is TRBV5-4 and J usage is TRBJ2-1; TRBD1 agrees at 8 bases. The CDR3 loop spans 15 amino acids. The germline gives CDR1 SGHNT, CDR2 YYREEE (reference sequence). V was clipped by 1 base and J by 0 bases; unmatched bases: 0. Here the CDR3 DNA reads TGTGCCAGCAGCTTGACAGGGGGCTCCTACAATGAGCAGTTCTTC. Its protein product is CASSLTGGSYNEQFF.

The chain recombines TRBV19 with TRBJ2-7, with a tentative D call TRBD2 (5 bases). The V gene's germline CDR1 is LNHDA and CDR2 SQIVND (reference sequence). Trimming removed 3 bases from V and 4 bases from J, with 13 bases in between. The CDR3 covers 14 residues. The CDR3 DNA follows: TGTGCCAGTAGTATGGGCGGGCCTCTTTACGAGCAGTACTTC. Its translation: CASSMGGPLYEQYF. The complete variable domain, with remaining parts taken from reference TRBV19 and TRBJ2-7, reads DGGITQSPKYLFRKEGQNVTLSCEQNLNHDAMYWYRQDPGQGLRLIYYSQIVNDFQKGDIAEGYSVSREKKESFPLTVTSAQKNPTAFYLCASSMGGPLYEQYFGPGTRLTVT.

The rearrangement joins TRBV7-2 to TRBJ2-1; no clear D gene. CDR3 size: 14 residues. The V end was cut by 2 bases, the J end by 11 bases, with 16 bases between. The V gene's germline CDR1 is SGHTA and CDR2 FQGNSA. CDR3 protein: CASSLSSAAHKQFF. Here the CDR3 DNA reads TGTGCCAGCAGCTTAAGCTCTGCGGCCCACAAGCAGTTCTTC.

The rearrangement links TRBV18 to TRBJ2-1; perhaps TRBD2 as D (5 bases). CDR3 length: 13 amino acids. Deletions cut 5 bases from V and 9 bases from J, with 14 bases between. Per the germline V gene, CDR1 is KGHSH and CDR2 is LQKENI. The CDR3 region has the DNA TGTGCCAGCTCAGCTAGCATCATCGGTGAGCAGTTCTTC. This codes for CASSASIIGEQFF.

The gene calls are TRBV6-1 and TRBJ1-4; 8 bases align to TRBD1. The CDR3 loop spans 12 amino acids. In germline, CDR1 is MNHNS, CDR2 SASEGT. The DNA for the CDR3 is TGTGTATCACAGGGGGTGGGTGAAAAACTGTTTTTT. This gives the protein CVSQGVGEKLFF.

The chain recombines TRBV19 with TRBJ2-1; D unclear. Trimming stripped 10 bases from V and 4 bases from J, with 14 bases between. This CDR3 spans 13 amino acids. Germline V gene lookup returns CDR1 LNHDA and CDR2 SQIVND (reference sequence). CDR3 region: CATDGLGYNEQFF. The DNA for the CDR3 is TGTGCCACCGATGGATTGGGGTACAATGAGCAGTTCTTC.

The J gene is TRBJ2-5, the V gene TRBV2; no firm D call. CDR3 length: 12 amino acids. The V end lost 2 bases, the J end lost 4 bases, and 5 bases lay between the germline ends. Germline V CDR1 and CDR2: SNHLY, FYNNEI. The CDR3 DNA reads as TGTGCCAGCAGTGAAATAGGAGAGACCCAGTACTTC. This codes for CASSEIGETQYF.

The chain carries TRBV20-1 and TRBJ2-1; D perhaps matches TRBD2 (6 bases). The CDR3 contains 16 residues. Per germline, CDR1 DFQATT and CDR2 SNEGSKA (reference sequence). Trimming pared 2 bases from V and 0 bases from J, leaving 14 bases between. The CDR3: CSARSRDSSSYNEQFF. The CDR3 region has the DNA TGCAGTGCTAGATCTCGGGACTCGAGCTCCTACAATGAGCAGTTCTTC.

CDR3 nucleotides: TGTGCCTGGAGTACCGGCAGCCAGCCCCAGCATTTT. Amino acid sequence: CAWSTGSQPQHF. V is TRBV30 and J is TRBJ1-5; no definite D call. Germline CDR1 is GTSNPN and CDR2 is SVGIG (reference sequence). Trimming pared 2 bases from V and 7 bases from J, leaving 9 bases between. This CDR3 region has 12 residues.

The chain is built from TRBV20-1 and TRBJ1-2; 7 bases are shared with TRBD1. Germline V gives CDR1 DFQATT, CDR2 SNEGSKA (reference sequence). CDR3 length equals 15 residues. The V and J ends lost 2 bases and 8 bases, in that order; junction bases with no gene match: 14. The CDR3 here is CSARHLAHRGGGYTF. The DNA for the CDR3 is TGCAGTGCTAGACACCTAGCTCACAGGGGAGGCGGCTACACCTTC.

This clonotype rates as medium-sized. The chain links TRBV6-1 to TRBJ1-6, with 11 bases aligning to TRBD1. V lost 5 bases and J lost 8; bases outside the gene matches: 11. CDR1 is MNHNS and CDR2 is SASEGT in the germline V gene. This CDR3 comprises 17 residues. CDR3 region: CASSSPPGQGAYSPLHF. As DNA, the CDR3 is TGTGCCAGCAGTAGCCCCCCCGGACAGGGGGCTTATTCACCCCTCCACTTT.

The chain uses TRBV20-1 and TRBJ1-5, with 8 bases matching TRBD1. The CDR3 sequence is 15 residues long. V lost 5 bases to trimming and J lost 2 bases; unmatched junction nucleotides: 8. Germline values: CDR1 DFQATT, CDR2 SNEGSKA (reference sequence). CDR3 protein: CSAPLSTGGNQPQHF. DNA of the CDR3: TGCAGTGCTCCACTTTCGACAGGGGGCAATCAGCCCCAGCATTTT.

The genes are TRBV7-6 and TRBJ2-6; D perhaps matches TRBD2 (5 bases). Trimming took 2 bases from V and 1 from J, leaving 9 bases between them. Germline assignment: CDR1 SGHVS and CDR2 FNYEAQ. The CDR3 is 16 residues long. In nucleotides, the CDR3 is TGTGCCAGCAGCTTAATTGAGGGTTCTGGGGCCAACGTCCTGACTTTC. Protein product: CASSLIEGSGANVLTF.

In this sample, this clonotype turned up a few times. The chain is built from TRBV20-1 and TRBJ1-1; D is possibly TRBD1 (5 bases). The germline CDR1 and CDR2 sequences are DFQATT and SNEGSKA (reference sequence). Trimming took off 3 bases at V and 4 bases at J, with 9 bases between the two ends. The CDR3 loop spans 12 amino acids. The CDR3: CSARSGVTEAFF. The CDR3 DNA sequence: TGCAGTGCTAGGTCGGGGGTCACTGAAGCTTTCTTT.

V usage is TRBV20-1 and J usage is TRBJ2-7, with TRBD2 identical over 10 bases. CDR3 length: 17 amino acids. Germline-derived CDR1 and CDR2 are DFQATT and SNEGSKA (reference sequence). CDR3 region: CSPRATSGKELSYEQYF. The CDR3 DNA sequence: TGCAGCCCGAGGGCCACTAGCGGGAAGGAGCTCTCCTACGAGCAGTACTTC.

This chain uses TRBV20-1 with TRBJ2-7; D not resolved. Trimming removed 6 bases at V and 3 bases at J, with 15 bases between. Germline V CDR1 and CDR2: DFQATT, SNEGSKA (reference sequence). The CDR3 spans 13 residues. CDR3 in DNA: TGCAGTGCCCAAAGACCCATTAACTACGAGCAGTACTTC. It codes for CSAQRPINYEQYF.

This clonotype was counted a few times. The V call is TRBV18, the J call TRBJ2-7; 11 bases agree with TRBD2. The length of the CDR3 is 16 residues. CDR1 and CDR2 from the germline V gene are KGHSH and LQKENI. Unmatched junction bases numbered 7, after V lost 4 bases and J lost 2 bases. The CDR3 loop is CASSQGTSGDTYEQYF. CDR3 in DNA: TGTGCCAGCTCACAGGGGACTAGCGGAGATACCTACGAGCAGTACTTC.

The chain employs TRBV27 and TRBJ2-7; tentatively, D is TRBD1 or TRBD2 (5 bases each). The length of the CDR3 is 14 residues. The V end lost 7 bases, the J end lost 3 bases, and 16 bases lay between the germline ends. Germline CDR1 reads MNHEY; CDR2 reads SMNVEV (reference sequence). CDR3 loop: CASKPSGGGYEQYF. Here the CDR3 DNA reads TGTGCCAGCAAGCCCTCGGGTGGGGGCTACGAGCAGTACTTC.

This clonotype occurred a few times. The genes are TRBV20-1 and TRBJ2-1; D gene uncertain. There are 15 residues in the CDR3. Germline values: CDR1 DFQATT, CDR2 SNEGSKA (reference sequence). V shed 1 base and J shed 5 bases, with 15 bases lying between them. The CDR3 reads CSARVGLVWDNEQFF. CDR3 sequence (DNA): TGCAGTGCTAGAGTTGGGCTAGTCTGGGACAATGAGCAGTTCTTC.

CDR3: CSAQGNSGYTF. Here the CDR3 DNA reads TGCAGTGCTCAAGGGAATAGTGGCTACACCTTC. The V and J genes are TRBV20-1 and TRBJ1-2; D unclear. Between the trimmed V and J ends, which lost 5 bases and 7 bases, there was a span of 11 bases. Germline V CDR1 and CDR2: DFQATT, SNEGSKA (reference sequence). There are 11 residues in the CDR3.

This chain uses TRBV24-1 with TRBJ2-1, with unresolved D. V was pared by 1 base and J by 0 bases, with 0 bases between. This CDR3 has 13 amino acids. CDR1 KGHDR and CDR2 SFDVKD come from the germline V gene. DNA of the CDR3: TGTGCCACCAGTGATTTCTCCTACAATGAGCAGTTCTTC. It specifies CATSDFSYNEQFF.

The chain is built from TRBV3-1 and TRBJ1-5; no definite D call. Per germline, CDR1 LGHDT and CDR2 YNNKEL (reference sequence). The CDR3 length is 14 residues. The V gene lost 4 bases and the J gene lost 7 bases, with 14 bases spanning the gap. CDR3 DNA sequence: TGTGCCAGCAGCCTCAGCGGGGTGGACCAGCCCCAGCATTTT. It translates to CASSLSGVDQPQHF.

The chain's CDR3 is CASRNGGGYGNTIYF. In DNA form, the CDR3 reads TGTGCCAGCAGGAACGGCGGGGGATATGGAAACACCATATATTTT. The chain joins TRBV6-1 to TRBJ1-3; D may be TRBD1 (5 bases). The germline CDR1 and CDR2 sequences are MNHNS and SASEGT. This CDR3 comprises 15 residues. V lost 6 bases and J lost 3, with 15 bases in between.

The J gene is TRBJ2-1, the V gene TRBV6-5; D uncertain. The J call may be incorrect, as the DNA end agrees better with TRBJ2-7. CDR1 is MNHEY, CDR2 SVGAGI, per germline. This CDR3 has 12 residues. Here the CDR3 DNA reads TGTGCCAGCAGTTATGGTATCTACGAGCAGTACTTC. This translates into CASSYGIYEQYF.